A selection of T cell receptor beta chains follows, all from one sample in a study of blood T cell repertoires in COVID-19. Sequencing used immunoSEQ multiplex PCR; TCRdb keeps in-frame clones, though not all of them. The sample consists of 200,000 or so clones, 86% of them appearing once. Sequenced material: peripheral blood. The receptors were gathered from a woman aged 65 to 85 with acute or convalescent COVID-19. CDR3s include the opening cysteine and the closing phenylalanine or tryptophan. The order of the fields is V gene, J gene, clone size, D gene, CDR3 protein, CDR3 DNA. A D gene is named only where the DNA matches it firmly. The size entry is marked missing in some rows and otherwise reads once, few, many or a size class.

TRBV27,TRBJ2-3,NA,TRBD2,CASSALAGNTQYF,TGTGCCAGCAGTGCCTTAGCGGGCAATACGCAGTATTTT
TRBV2,TRBJ1-6,NA,NA,CASSDNRFNSPLHF,TGTGCCAGCAGTGATAACAGGTTCAATTCACCCCTCCACTTT
TRBV10-2,TRBJ2-3,NA,TRBD2,CASRREGLGDTQYF,TGCGCCAGCAGGCGGGAGGGCCTTGGGGATACGCAGTATTTT
TRBV5-4,TRBJ1-1,few,TRBD1,CASSSGQLNTEAFF,TGTGCCAGCAGCTCGGGACAGTTGAACACTGAAGCTTTCTTT
TRBV5-1,TRBJ2-6,NA,NA,CASSLATSQGVPGANVLTF,TGCGCCAGCAGCTTGGCGACCAGTCAAGGGGTCCCTGGGGCCAACGTCCTGACTTTC
TRBV19,TRBJ1-3,NA,NA,CASRDGSISGNTIYF,TGTGCCAGTAGAGACGGGTCGATCTCTGGAAACACCATATATTTT
TRBV11-2,TRBJ2-1,NA,NA,CASSLDRFSYNEQFF,TGTGCCAGCAGCTTAGATCGGTTCTCCTACAATGAGCAGTTCTTC
TRBV2,TRBJ1-1,NA,TRBD1,CASRGTGKGGTEAFF,TGTGCCAGCAGGGGGACAGGGAAGGGTGGCACTGAAGCTTTCTTT
TRBV5-4,TRBJ2-6,NA,TRBD2,CASSPILAGGRGANVLTF,TGTGCCAGCAGCCCTATTCTAGCGGGGGGGCGTGGGGCCAACGTCCTGACTTTC
TRBV18,TRBJ2-1,NA,TRBD2,CASSPFITSGRGDEQFF,TGTGCCAGCTCACCATTTATTACTAGCGGACGGGGTGATGAGCAGTTCTTC
TRBV2,TRBJ2-3,NA,TRBD1,CASGGTGGKTDTQYF,TGTGCCAGCGGGGGGACAGGGGGGAAAACAGATACGCAGTATTTT
TRBV5-1,TRBJ1-2,NA,NA,CASSYLGSGGKDYGYTF,TGCGCCAGCAGCTACCTGGGGTCGGGGGGCAAAGACTATGGCTACACCTTC
TRBV4-3,TRBJ1-2,NA,NA,CASSQGGGDLGGYTF,TGCGCCAGCAGCCAAGGAGGGGGGGACTTAGGCGGCTACACCTTC
TRBV5-1,TRBJ1-2,once,NA,CASSWTVGGYGYTF,TGCGCCAGCAGCTGGACAGTTGGGGGCTATGGCTACACCTTC
TRBV5-1,TRBJ1-2,NA,TRBD1,CASSSRTGGLADYYGYTF,TGCGCCAGCAGCTCTCGAACAGGGGGCTTAGCGGATTACTATGGCTACACCTTC
TRBV27,TRBJ1-1,once,TRBD1,CASRPTGGTEAFF,TGTGCCAGCAGGCCTACAGGGGGCACTGAAGCTTTCTTT
TRBV19,TRBJ1-5,NA,NA,CASSMGGPDQPQHF,TGTGCCAGTAGTATGGGGGGACCGGATCAGCCCCAGCATTTT
TRBV29-1,TRBJ1-1,NA,NA,CSVVGTEAFF,TGCAGCGTGGTCGGGACTGAAGCTTTCTTT
TRBV9,TRBJ1-1,NA,TRBD1,CASSVVGTGHTEAFF,TGTGCCAGCAGCGTAGTAGGGACAGGGCACACTGAAGCTTTCTTT
TRBV24-1,TRBJ2-1,NA,TRBD2,CATSRTSDGLEQFF,TGTGCCACCAGCCGGACTAGCGATGGTCTTGAGCAGTTCTTC
TRBV10-2,TRBJ1-1,NA,TRBD1,CASVDGQGHTEAFF,TGCGCCAGCGTGGACGGACAGGGTCACACTGAAGCTTTCTTT
TRBV5-1,TRBJ1-4,NA,NA,CASSLAAGTNEKLFF,TGCGCCAGCAGCTTGGCCGCCGGGACTAATGAAAAACTGTTTTTT
TRBV5-1,TRBJ2-3,NA,TRBD1,CASRLGQGPDTQYF,TGCGCCAGCCGTCTAGGACAGGGCCCAGATACGCAGTATTTT
TRBV4-1,TRBJ2-1,NA,TRBD2,CASRSMGLAGGPTSYNEQFF,TGCGCCAGCAGATCGATGGGACTAGCGGGGGGGCCGACCTCCTACAATGAGCAGTTCTTC
TRBV5-1,TRBJ2-2,NA,TRBD1,CASSTTGDTGELFF,TGCGCCAGCAGCACTACAGGGGACACCGGGGAGCTGTTTTTT
TRBV7-9,TRBJ2-7,few,NA,CASATQGTDEQYF,TGTGCCAGCGCCACCCAGGGAACCGACGAGCAGTACTTC
TRBV5-1,TRBJ2-3,NA,TRBD2,CASTPGVAGAADTQYF,TGCGCCAGCACCCCTGGGGTAGCGGGGGCAGCAGATACGCAGTATTTT
TRBV9,TRBJ1-2,NA,NA,CASSPTDSYGYTF,TGTGCCAGCAGCCCGACAGATTCTTATGGCTACACCTTC
TRBV15,TRBJ2-1,NA,NA,CATSSGERRNEQFF,TGTGCCACCAGCTCCGGGGAGAGGAGAAATGAGCAGTTCTTC
TRBV6-1,TRBJ1-5,once,TRBD1,CASSAGTGPRASHQPQHF,TGTGCCAGCAGTGCAGGGACAGGCCCGCGAGCGAGCCATCAGCCCCAGCATTTT
TRBV10-2,TRBJ2-2,NA,TRBD1,CASSAPTGLGTGELFF,TGCGCCAGCAGTGCGCCGACAGGGTTGGGCACCGGGGAGCTGTTTTTT
TRBV2,TRBJ2-5,NA,NA,CASAARQETQYF,TGTGCCAGCGCGGCGCGCCAAGAGACCCAGTACTTC
TRBV27,TRBJ1-2,NA,TRBD1,CASSLWGQGVIKGYTF,TGTGCCAGCAGTCTGTGGGGACAGGGAGTGATTAAGGGCTACACCTTC
TRBV4-3,TRBJ2-1,NA,NA,CASSRHFADSSYNEQFF,TGCGCCAGCAGCCGCCACTTCGCGGATTCTTCCTACAATGAGCAGTTCTTC
TRBV5-4,TRBJ1-5,NA,TRBD1,CASSLGGQGGNNQPQHF,TGTGCCAGCAGCTTGGGGGGACAGGGCGGGAACAATCAGCCCCAGCATTTT
TRBV20-1,TRBJ2-7,NA,NA,CSASSSYEQYF,TGCAGTGCCTCCTCCTCCTACGAGCAGTACTTC
TRBV5-4,TRBJ2-6,NA,NA,CASSSSGAGANVLTF,TGTGCCAGCAGCTCGTCGGGAGCTGGGGCCAACGTCCTGACTTTC
TRBV6-1,TRBJ1-2,few,TRBD1,CASSEDRIYGYTF,TGTGCCAGCAGTGAGGACAGGATCTATGGCTACACCTTC